The 18 T cell receptor beta chains reported below all come from one sample, sequenced in a study of PD-L1 blockade in urothelial cancer. The data were produced by immunoSEQ multiplex PCR, yet TCRdb's version contains in-frame clones alone and is incomplete. This sample yields tens of thousands of clones, of which 91% are seen a single time; approximately 7.5% belongs to the top ten. The time point denotes: peripheral blood 6 weeks after treatment start. The input for sequencing was PBMCs, taken around atezolizumab (anti-PD-L1) treatment. These receptors were obtained from a man in his 70s with urothelial cancer.

The genes are TRBV29-1 and TRBJ2-2; no reliable D call. Between the trimmed V and J ends, which lost 7 bases and 3 bases, there was a span of 9 bases. Germline lookup yields CDR1 SQVTM and CDR2 ANQGSEA. CDR3 length equals 12 residues. DNA of the CDR3: TGCAGCGGATCACAGCACACCGGGGAGCTGTTTTTT. It yields the protein CSGSQHTGELFF.

This chain joins TRBV19 and TRBJ2-7; 8 nucleotides align to TRBD1. With 5 bases clipped from V and 1 base from J, the junction kept 1 base outside the gene matches. Germline V gene data show CDR1 as LNHDA and CDR2 as SQIVND (reference sequence). CDR3 length: 13 residues. CDR3 DNA sequence: TGTGCCAGTAGTGGGACAGGATCCTACGAGCAGTACTTC. It codes for CASSGTGSYEQYF.

The table lists this clone with a few counts. CDR3 sequence: CASSEGQNYGYTF. The CDR3 DNA reads as TGTGCCAGCAGCGAGGGACAGAACTATGGCTACACCTTC. This chain connects TRBV28 to TRBJ1-2; the match to TRBD1 covers 7 bases. The ends lost 6 bases at V and 2 bases at J; junction bases unmatched: 3. The CDR3 runs to 13 residues. Germline CDR1 and CDR2: MDHEN and SYDVKM.

This CDR3 is CASSSFGRVEDTQYF. CDR3 sequence (DNA): TGCGCCAGCAGCTCTTTCGGGAGGGTGGAAGATACGCAGTATTTT. The chain employs TRBV5-1 and TRBJ2-3; 8 bases map to TRBD2. The CDR3 runs to 15 residues. Germline V gene sequence: CDR1 SGHRS, CDR2 YFSETQ. V was pared by 3 bases and J by 5 bases, with 8 bases of the junction left unmatched.

This chain links TRBV9 with TRBJ2-1; possible D gene TRBD2, 5 bases. Trimming cost V 0 bases and J 10 bases, with 26 bases left between them. The germline gives CDR1 SGDLS, CDR2 YYNGEE. The CDR3 runs to 18 residues. CDR3 sequence: CASSVGSAGSAERLEQFF. In nucleotides, the CDR3 is TGTGCCAGCAGCGTAGGGTCGGCGGGTAGCGCGGAACGACTCGAGCAGTTCTTC.

This clone has only a few counts. The V and J genes are TRBV10-2 and TRBJ2-7, with D unclear. The CDR3 runs 11 residues. V was trimmed by 4 bases and J by 3 bases, leaving 4 bases between them. Germline CDR1 is WSHSY and CDR2 is SAAADI. The CDR3 DNA reads TGCGCCAGCAGTGCAGACTACGAGCAGTACTTC. Its translation is CASSADYEQYF.

This rearrangement joins TRBV18 to TRBJ1-1; weak D call: TRBD1 (5 bases). This CDR3 contains 15 residues. Trimming removed 3 bases from V and 1 base from J, with 12 bases in between. The V gene's germline CDR1 is KGHSH and CDR2 LQKENI. In DNA, the CDR3 is TGTGCCAGCTCACCTGGGAACAGGAGGAACACTGAAGCTTTCTTT. It codes for CASSPGNRRNTEAFF.

V is TRBV28 and J is TRBJ2-1; 8 positions agree with TRBD1. V lost 5 bases and J lost 4; bases outside the gene matches: 13. From germline, CDR1 is MDHEN and CDR2 SYDVKM. This CDR3 contains 17 residues. CDR3 in amino acids: CASSISSPGQVYNEQFF. The CDR3 region has the DNA TGTGCCAGCAGTATCTCCTCACCGGGACAGGTGTACAATGAGCAGTTCTTC. The complete variable domain, with remaining parts taken from reference TRBV28 and TRBJ2-1, reads DVKVTQSSRYLVKRTGEKVFLECVQDMDHENMFWYRQDPGLGLRLIYFSYDVKMKEKGDIPEGYSVSREKKERFSLILESASTNQTSMYLCASSISSPGQVYNEQFFGPGTRLTVL.

The genes are TRBV21-1 and TRBJ2-3; TRBD2 reflects the table's D call only, with no check against the DNA. TRBV21-1 is assigned pseudogene status. The CDR3 sequence is 17 residues long. Written as DNA, the CDR3 is TGTGCCAGCAGCAATCAAAGGACTAGTTGGAAGGGGGATACGCAGTATTTT. Encoded protein: CASSNQRTSWKGDTQYF.

The chain links TRBV6-7 to TRBJ2-1; TRBD2 matches 11 bases. TRBV6-7 is an open reading frame whose function is uncertain. V lost 2 bases, J lost 5 bases, and 5 bases stayed unmatched. CDR3 length: 16 amino acids. The chain's CDR3 is CASSYPGLAGHNEQFF. The DNA of the CDR3 is TGTGCCAGCAGTTACCCAGGACTAGCGGGCCACAATGAGCAGTTCTTC.

The V call is TRBV30, the J call TRBJ2-5; 8 positions match TRBD1. TRBJ2-7 explains the end of the DNA better; the J call may be wrong. The CDR3 extends over 13 amino acids. Germline assignment: CDR1 GTSNPN and CDR2 SVGIG (reference sequence). The CDR3 here is CAWSGQGNHEQYF. Here the CDR3 DNA reads TGTGCCTGGAGTGGACAGGGGAACCACGAGCAGTACTTC.

This chain joins TRBV5-1 and TRBJ2-1; 9 nucleotides line up with TRBD2. Trimming cost V 0 bases and J 4 bases; bases outside gene matches: 8. Germline V lookup: CDR1 SGHRS, CDR2 YFSETQ. This CDR3 region has 17 residues. CDR3 in amino acids: CASSLARGRAEYNEQFF. The DNA for the CDR3 is TGCGCCAGCAGCTTGGCTCGCGGGAGGGCAGAGTACAATGAGCAGTTCTTC. Drawing the rest from reference TRBV5-1 and TRBJ2-1, the complete variable domain is KAGVTQTPRYLIKTRGQQVTLSCSPISGHRSVSWYQQTPGQGLQFLFEYFSETQRNKGNFPGRFSGRQFSNSRSEMNVSTLELGDSALYLCASSLARGRAEYNEQFFGPGTRLTVL.

The rearrangement joins TRBV7-6 to TRBJ2-5, with 9 bases fitting TRBD1. From germline, CDR1 is SGHVS and CDR2 FNYEAQ. Germline trimming cut 5 bases from V and 4 bases from J; bases unmatched to any gene: 8. CDR3 length: 15 residues. The CDR3 DNA reads as TGTGCCAGCAGCCCCCAGGACAGGGGTGGAGAGACCCAGTACTTC. It encodes CASSPQDRGGETQYF.

The chain recombines TRBV9 with TRBJ2-1, with D maybe TRBD1 (6 bases). Trimming stripped 3 bases from V and 5 bases from J, with 12 bases between. The CDR3 totals 14 residues. Germline assignment: CDR1 SGDLS and CDR2 YYNGEE. As DNA, the CDR3 is TGTGCCAGCAGCGACGGGACAACCGACAATGAGCAGTTCTTC. Encoded protein: CASSDGTTDNEQFF.

The V gene is TRBV6-5, the J gene TRBJ1-5, with 7 nucleotides matching TRBD1. Germline V CDR1 and CDR2: MNHEY, SVGAGI. The trim removed 6 bases at V and 0 bases at J, leaving 5 bases unmatched. There are 15 residues in the CDR3. CDR3 loop: CASRGDRDSNQPQHF. CDR3 nucleotide sequence: TGTGCCAGCAGGGGGGACAGAGATAGCAATCAGCCCCAGCATTTT.

The chain combines TRBV10-1 with TRBJ2-1, with D unresolved. Germline V gene lookup returns CDR1 WNHNN and CDR2 SYGVQD (reference sequence). The V end was cut by 0 bases, the J end by 6 bases, with 9 bases between. The CDR3 contains 14 residues. The CDR3 spells CASSESGPVNEQFF. CDR3 DNA sequence: TGCGCCAGCAGTGAGTCGGGCCCCGTCAATGAGCAGTTCTTC.

Only one count was recorded for this clone. The chain carries TRBV7-3 and TRBJ2-5; 7 nucleotides line up with TRBD1. The CDR3 totals 13 residues. The J segment lost 3 bases and the V segment lost 5 bases, leaving 3 bases of the junction unmatched. CDR1 and CDR2 (germline): SGHTA, FQGTGA. In nucleotides, the CDR3 is TGTGCCAGCAGCAGAGGGACAGAAGAGACCCAGTACTTC. It translates to CASSRGTEETQYF.

In this sample, this clone turned up a few times. The V and J genes are TRBV9 and TRBJ2-3, with TRBD2 identical over 8 bases. Germline CDR1 reads SGDLS; CDR2 reads YYNGEE. The CDR3 runs 16 residues. Trimming cost V 0 bases and J 3 bases; bases outside gene matches: 6. In DNA form, the CDR3 reads TGTGCCAGCAGCGTAGGTAGGGGGACTAGTACAGATACGCAGTATTTT. Residues: CASSVGRGTSTDTQYF.